The clone carrying this TCR beta chain was counted ten times or more. Its antigen is not known. Using its own MiXCR run on the reads, TCRdb lists one record per CDR3 protein. The data contain 80,000 to 95,000 distinct CDR3 sequences, about 29% of them singletons. The CDR3 loop spans 15 amino acids. The V gene end was trimmed by 6 bases and the J gene end by 3 bases; junction bases not matched to a gene: 10. These data are taken from a study of T cell repertoires in cytomegalovirus infection. Study-level background: CMV infection plus the matching HLA type was flagged by public TCR beta signatures.

Findings of the study overall: The study found HLA-C-restricted CMV-specific TCR beta clonotypes dominating the ex vivo response.

Sequenced material: CD8+ T cells from cultured PBMCs, taken from culture after CMV antigen stimulation. This clonotype was obtained from a human donor in good health (CMV status not recorded). Some clones in this sample may be carry-over from other donors' samples. The rearrangement uses TRBV12-3 or TRBV12-4 and TRBJ2-7; TRBD1 matches 8 bases. The CDR3 DNA reads as TGTGCCAGCAGAATCGAGACAGGGGAGGACTACGAGCAGTACTTC. It yields the protein CASRIETGEDYEQYF.